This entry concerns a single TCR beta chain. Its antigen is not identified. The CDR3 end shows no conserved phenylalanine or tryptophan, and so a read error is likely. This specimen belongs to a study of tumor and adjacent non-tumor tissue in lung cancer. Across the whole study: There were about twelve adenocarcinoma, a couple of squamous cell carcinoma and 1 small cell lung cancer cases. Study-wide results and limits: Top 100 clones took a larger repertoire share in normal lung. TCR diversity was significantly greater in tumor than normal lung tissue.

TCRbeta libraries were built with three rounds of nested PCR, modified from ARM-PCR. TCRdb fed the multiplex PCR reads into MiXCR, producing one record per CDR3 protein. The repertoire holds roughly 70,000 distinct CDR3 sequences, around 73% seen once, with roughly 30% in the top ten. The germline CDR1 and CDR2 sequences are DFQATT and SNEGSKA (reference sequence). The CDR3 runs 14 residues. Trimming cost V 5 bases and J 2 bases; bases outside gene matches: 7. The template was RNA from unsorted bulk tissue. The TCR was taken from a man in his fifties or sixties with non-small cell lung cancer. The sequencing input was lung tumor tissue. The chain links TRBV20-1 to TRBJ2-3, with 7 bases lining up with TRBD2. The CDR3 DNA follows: TGCAGTGCTGGGGGAGCGGGATACACAGATACGCAGTATTAT. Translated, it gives CSAGGAGYTDTQYY.